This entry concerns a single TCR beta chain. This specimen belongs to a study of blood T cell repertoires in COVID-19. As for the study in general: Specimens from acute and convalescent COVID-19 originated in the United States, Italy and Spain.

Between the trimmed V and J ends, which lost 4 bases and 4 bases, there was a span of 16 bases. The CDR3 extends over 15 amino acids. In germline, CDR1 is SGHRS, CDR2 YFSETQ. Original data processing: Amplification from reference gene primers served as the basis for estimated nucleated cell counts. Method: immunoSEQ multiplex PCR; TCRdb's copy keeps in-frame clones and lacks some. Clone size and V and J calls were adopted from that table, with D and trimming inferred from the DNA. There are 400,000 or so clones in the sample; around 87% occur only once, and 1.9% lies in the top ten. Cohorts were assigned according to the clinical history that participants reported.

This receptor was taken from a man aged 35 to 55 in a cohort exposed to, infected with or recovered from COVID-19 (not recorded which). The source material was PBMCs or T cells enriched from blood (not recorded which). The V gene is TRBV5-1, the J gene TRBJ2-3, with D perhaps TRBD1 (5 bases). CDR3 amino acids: CASSLDGQGPDTQYF. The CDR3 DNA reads TGCGCCAGCAGCCTGGACGGGCAGGGCCCAGATACGCAGTATTTT.